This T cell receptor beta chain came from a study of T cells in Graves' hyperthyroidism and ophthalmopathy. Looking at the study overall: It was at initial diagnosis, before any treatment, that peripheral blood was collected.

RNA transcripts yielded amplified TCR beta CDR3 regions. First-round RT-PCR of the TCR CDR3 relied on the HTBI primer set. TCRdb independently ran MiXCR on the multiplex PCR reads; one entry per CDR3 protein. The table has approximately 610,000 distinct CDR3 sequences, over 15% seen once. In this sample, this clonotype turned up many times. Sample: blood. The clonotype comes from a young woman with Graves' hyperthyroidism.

The CDR3 here is CASSLDRGRRRNEQFF. The CDR3 DNA is TGTGCCAGCAGCCTAGACAGGGGGCGAAGGAGAAATGAGCAGTTCTTC. The V and J genes are TRBV7-9 and TRBJ2-1; 10 bases are shared with TRBD1. CDR3 length: 16 residues. Losses at the gene ends were 5 bases for V and 7 bases for J; bases not matched to a gene: 11. Germline CDR1 SEHNR, CDR2 FQNEAQ (reference sequence).